Sequencing of this T cell receptor beta chain was carried out in a study of cytomegalovirus exposure and HLA in healthy donors. Study background: Drawn from HLA-typed donors, about 85 million unique TCRs were held in an early data release.

As to this clone: No antigen is known for it.

Both 60 Vbeta primers and 13 Jbeta primers went into the PCR. In the original analysis: In a later analysis, roughly 86 million unique TCR beta chains included roughly 11 million shared by two or more donors. Measured with immunoSEQ multiplex PCR; TCRdb has only the in-frame clones, and not every one. The V and J calls and clone size were taken over from that table, and D and trimming were inferred from the DNA. Seen here are 87,000 or so clones, about 77% observed once, and the top ten hold 4.5% to 6%. Each donor was nominally healthy when sampled (though unrecorded immune exposures were likely). V gave up 2 bases and J gave up 4 bases; unmatched junction bases: 7. The CDR3 spans 15 residues. Germline-derived CDR1 and CDR2 are MNHEY and SMNVEV (reference sequence). Study outcomes and limitations: A later analysis linked a missense variant in DCLRE1C to the trimming of TCR beta V and J genes.

The source material was PBMCs. The chain has TRBV27 and TRBJ2-7; TRBD2 aligns across 8 bases. This TCR was recovered from a woman aged 35 to 49 in good health and CMV-seronegative. CDR3 bases: TGTGCCAGCAGTTTACGGGCGGGGGGCGTTTACGAGCAGTACTTC. Its translation: CASSLRAGGVYEQYF.